The sample holds many counts of the clone carrying this T cell receptor (beta chain). Its target is not known. This entry is derived from a study of T cells in Graves' hyperthyroidism and ophthalmopathy. It was RNA transcripts that yielded the amplified TCR beta CDR3 regions. The HTBI primer set drove a first-round RT-PCR of the TCR CDR3. TCRdb independently ran MiXCR on the multiplex PCR reads; one entry per CDR3 protein. Of roughly 740,000 distinct CDR3 sequences listed, around 15% are singletons. Germline assignment: CDR1 SNHLY and CDR2 FYNNEI. This CDR3 is built from 15 residues. With V trimmed by 2 bases and J by 8 bases, 6 bases remained unmatched. With a duration under 2 months, the hyperthyroidism was newly diagnosed in patients aged 18 to 65. Whole-study findings and limits: Ophthalmopathy and stable hyperthyroidism were separated by a 13 V-J model. In the blood, most expanded thyroid clonotypes above 0.001 appeared as well.

The source of this sequence is a man aged 18 to 29 with Graves' hyperthyroidism. The chain has TRBV2 and TRBJ2-1; 10 positions match TRBD2. Material: blood. The CDR3 sequence: CASSESRTSGHEQFF. The DNA for the CDR3 is TGTGCCAGCAGTGAATCTAGGACTAGCGGACATGAGCAGTTCTTC.